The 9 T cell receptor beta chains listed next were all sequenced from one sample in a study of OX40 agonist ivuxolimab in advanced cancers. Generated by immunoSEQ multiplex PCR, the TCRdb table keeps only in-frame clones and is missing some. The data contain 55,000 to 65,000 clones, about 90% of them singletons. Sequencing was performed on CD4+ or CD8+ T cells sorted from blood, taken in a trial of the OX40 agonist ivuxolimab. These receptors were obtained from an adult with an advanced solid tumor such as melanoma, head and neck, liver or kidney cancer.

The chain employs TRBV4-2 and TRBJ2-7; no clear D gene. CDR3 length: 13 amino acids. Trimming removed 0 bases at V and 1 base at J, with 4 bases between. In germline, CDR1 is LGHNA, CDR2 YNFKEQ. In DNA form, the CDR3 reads TGTGCCAGCAGCCAAGAGGCTTCCTACGAGCAGTACTTC. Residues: CASSQEASYEQYF.

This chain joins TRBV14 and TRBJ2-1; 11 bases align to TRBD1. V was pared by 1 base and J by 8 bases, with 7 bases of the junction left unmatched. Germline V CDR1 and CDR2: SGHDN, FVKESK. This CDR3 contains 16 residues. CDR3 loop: CASSQVPRTGGDEQFF. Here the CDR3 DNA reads TGTGCCAGCAGCCAAGTCCCACGGACAGGGGGCGATGAGCAGTTCTTC.

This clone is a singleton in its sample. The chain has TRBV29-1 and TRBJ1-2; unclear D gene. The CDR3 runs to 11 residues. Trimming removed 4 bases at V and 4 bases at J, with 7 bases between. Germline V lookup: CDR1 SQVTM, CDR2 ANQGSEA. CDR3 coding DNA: TGCAGCGTTGGACAAATCTATGGCTACACCTTC. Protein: CSVGQIYGYTF.

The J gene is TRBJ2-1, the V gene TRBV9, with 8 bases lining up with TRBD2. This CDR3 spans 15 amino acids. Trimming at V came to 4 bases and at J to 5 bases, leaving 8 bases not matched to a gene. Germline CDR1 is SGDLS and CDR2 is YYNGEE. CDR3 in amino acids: CASSFIAGKNNEQFF. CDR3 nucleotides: TGTGCCAGCAGCTTCATAGCGGGAAAGAACAATGAGCAGTTCTTC. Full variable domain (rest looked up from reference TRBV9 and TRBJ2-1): DSGVTQTPKHLITATGQRVTLRCSPRSGDLSVYWYQQSLDQGLQFLIQYYNGEERAKGNILERFSAQQFPDLHSELNLSSLELGDSALYFCASSFIAGKNNEQFFGPGTRLTVL.

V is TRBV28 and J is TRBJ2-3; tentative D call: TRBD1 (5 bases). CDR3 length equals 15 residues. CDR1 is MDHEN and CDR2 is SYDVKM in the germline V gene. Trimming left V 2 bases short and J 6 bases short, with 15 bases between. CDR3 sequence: CASSLAKGEEDTQYF. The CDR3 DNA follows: TGTGCCAGCAGTTTAGCCAAAGGGGAAGAGGATACGCAGTATTTT.

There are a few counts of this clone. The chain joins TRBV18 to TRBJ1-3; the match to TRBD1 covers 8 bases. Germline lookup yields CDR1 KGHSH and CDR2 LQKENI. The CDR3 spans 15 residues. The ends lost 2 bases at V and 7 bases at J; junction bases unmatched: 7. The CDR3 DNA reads TGTGCCAGCTCACCAGGGGACAGGCAAGGGAACACCATATATTTT. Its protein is CASSPGDRQGNTIYF. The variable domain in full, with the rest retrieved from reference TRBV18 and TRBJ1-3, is NAGVMQNPRHLVRRRGQEARLRCSPMKGHSHVYWYRQLPEEGLKFMVYLQKENIIDESGMPKERFSAEFPKEGPSILRIQQVVRGDSAAYFCASSPGDRQGNTIYFGEGSWLTVV.

CDR3: CAWGQGRAYSNQPQHF. The CDR3, as DNA: TGTGCCTGGGGACAGGGGAGGGCATATAGCAATCAGCCCCAGCATTTT. The V and J genes are TRBV30 and TRBJ1-5; 9 bases are a match to TRBD1. V was pared by 5 bases and J by 0 bases, with 8 bases of the junction left unmatched. The CDR3 consists of 16 residues. Germline values: CDR1 GTSNPN, CDR2 SVGIG (reference sequence).

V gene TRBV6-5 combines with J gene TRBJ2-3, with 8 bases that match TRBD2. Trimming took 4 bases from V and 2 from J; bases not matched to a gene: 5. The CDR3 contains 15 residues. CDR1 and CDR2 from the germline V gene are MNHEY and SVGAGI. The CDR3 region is CASSSGLAFTDTQYF. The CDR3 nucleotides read TGTGCCAGCAGTTCCGGACTAGCATTCACAGATACGCAGTATTTT.

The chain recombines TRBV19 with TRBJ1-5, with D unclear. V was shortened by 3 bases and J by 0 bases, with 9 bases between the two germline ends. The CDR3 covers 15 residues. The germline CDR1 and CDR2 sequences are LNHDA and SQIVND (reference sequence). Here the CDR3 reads CASSITPYSNQPQHF. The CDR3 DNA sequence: TGTGCCAGTAGTATCACCCCATATAGCAATCAGCCCCAGCATTTT.